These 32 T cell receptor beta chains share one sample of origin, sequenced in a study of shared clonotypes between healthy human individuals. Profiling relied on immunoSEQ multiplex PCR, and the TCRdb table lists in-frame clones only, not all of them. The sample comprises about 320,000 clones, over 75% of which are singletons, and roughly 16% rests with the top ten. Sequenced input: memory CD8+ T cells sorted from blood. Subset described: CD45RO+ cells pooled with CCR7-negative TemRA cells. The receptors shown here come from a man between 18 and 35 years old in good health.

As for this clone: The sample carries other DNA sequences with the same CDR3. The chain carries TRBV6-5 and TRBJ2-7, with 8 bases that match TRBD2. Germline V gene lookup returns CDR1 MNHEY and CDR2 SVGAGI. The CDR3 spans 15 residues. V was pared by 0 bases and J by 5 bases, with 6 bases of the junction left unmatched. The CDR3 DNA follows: TGTGCCAGCAGTTACTCAAGCGGGAGTTTAGACGAGCAGTACTTC. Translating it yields CASSYSSGSLDEQYF.

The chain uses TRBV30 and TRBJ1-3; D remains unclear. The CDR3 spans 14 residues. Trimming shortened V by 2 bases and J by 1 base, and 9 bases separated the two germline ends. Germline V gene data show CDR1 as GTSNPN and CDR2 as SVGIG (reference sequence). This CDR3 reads CAWSRDGSGNTIYF. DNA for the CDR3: TGTGCCTGGAGTAGGGATGGGTCTGGAAACACCATATATTTT.

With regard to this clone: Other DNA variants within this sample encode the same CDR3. The DNA for the CDR3 is TGTGCCAGCACCATGGGACGGCCGAACACCGGGGAGCTGTTTTTT. Translation: CASTMGRPNTGELFF. The V gene is TRBV2, the J gene TRBJ2-2; possibly TRBD1 or TRBD2 for D (5 bases each). CDR1 is SNHLY and CDR2 is FYNNEI in the germline V gene. The CDR3 spans 15 residues. Trimming shortened V by 7 bases and J by 0 bases, and 12 bases separated the two germline ends.

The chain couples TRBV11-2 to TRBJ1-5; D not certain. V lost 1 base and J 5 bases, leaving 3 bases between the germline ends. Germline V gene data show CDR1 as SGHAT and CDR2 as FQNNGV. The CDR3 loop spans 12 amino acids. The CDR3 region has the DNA TGTGCCAGCAGCTTAGCTGATCAGCCCCAGCATTTT. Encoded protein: CASSLADQPQHF. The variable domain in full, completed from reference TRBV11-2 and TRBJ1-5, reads EAGVAQSPRYKIIEKRQSVAFWCNPISGHATLYWYQQILGQGPKLLIQFQNNGVVDDSQLPKDRFSAERLKGVDSTLKIQPAKLEDSAVYLCASSLADQPQHFGDGTRLSIL.

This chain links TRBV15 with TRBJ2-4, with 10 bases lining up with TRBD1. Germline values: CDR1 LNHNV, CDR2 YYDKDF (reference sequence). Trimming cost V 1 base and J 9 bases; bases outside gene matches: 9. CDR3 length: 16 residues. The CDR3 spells CATSRAGTGDNIIQYF. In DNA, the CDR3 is TGTGCCACCAGCAGAGCGGGGACAGGGGATAACATCATTCAGTACTTC.

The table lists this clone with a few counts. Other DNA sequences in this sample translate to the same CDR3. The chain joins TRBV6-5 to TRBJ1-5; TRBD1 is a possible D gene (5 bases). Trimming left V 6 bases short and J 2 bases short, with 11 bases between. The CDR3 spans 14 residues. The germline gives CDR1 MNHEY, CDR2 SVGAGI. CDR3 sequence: CASSPGGGNQPQHF. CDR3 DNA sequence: TGTGCCAGCAGCCCTGGGGGTGGCAATCAGCCCCAGCATTTT.

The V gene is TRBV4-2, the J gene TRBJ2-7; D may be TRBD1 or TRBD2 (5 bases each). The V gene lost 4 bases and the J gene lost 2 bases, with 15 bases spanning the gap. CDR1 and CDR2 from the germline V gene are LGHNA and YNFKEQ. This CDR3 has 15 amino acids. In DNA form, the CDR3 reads TGTGCCAGCAGCCCTTTGGAGGACACCACCTACGAGCAGTACTTC. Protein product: CASSPLEDTTYEQYF.

CDR3 region: CASGVDLLGDYGYTF. The CDR3 nucleotides read TGTGCCAGCGGGGTCGATCTTTTGGGAGACTATGGCTACACCTTC. The chain has TRBV2 and TRBJ1-2; D remains unclear. Per germline, CDR1 SNHLY and CDR2 FYNNEI. The CDR3 length is 15 residues. V was clipped by 8 bases and J by 3 bases, with 19 bases between them.

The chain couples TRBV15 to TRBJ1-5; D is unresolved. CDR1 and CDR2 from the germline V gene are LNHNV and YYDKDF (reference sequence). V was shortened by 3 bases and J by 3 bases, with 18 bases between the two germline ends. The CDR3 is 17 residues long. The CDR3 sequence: CATSSPFPSLDNQPQHF. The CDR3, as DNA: TGTGCCACCAGCAGCCCCTTCCCCTCGTTAGACAATCAGCCCCAGCATTTT.

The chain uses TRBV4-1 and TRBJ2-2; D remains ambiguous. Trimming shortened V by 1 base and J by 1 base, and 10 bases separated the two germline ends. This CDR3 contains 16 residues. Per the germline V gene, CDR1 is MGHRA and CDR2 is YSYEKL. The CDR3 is CASSQVRFQNTGELFF. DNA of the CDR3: TGCGCCAGCAGCCAAGTGAGGTTTCAGAACACCGGGGAGCTGTTTTTT.

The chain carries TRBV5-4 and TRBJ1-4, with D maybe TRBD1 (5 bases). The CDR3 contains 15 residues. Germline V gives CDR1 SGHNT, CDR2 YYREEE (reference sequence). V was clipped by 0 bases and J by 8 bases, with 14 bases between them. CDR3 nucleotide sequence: TGTGCCAGCAGCTTGGTCGGGGCAGCAGACGAAAAACTGTTTTTT. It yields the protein CASSLVGAADEKLFF.

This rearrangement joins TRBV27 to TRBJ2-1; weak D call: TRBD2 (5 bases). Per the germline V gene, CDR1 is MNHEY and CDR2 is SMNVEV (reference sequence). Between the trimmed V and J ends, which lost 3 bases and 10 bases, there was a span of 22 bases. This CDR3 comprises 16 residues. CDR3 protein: CASSLSGGLAASEQFF. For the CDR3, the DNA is TGTGCCAGCAGTTTGAGCGGCGGGCTCGCGGCGTCCGAGCAGTTCTTC.

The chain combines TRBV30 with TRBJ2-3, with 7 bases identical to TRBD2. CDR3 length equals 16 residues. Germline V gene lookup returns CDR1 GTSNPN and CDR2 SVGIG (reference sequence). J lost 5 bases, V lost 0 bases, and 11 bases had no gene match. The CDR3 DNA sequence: TGTGCCTGGAGTGTACTCGCGGGAGTCACCTTAGATACGCAGTATTTT. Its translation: CAWSVLAGVTLDTQYF. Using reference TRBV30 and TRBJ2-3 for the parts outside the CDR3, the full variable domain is SQTIHQWPATLVQPVGSPLSLECTVEGTSNPNLYWYRQAAGRGLQLLFYSVGIGQISSEVPQNLSASRPQDRQFILSSKKLLLSDSGFYLCAWSVLAGVTLDTQYFGPGTRLTVL.

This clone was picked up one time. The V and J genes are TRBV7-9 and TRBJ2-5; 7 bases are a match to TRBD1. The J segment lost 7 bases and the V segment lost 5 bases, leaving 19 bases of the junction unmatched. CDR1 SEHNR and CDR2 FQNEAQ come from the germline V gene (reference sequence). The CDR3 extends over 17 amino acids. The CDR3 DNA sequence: TGTGCCAGCAGCCCGCCTGTCCGGGACAGCGGAGTTGCGACCCAGTACTTC. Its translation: CASSPPVRDSGVATQYF.

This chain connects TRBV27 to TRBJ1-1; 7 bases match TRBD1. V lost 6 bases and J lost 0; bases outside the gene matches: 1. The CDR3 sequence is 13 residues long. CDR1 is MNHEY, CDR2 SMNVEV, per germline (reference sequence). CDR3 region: CASRDRVNTEAFF. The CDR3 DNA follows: TGTGCCAGCAGAGACAGGGTGAACACTGAAGCTTTCTTT.

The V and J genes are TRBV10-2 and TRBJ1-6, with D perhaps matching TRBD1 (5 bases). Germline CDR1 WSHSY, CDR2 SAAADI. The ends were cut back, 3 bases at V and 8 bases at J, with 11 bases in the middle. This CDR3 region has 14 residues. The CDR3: CASSENRRYSPLHF. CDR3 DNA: TGCGCCAGCAGTGAAAACAGGCGTTATTCACCCCTCCACTTT.

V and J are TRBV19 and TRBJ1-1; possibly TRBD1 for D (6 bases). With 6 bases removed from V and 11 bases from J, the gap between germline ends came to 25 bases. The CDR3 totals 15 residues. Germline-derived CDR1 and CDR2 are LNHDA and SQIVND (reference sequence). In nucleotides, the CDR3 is TGTGCCAGTAGGGAACTAACCGGGACACGGGTCATGGCTTTCTTT. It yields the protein CASRELTGTRVMAFF.

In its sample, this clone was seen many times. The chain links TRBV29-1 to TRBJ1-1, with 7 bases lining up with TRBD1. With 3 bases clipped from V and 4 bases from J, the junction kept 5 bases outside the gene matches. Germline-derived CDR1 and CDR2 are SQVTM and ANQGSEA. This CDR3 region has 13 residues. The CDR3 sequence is CSVETGPSTEAFF. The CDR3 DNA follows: TGCAGCGTTGAGACAGGGCCGAGCACTGAAGCTTTCTTT.

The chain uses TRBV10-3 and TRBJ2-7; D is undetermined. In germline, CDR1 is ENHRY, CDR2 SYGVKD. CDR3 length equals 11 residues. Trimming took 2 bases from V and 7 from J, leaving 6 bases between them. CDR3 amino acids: CAISEGWEQYF. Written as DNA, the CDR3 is TGTGCCATCAGTGAGGGGTGGGAGCAGTACTTC.

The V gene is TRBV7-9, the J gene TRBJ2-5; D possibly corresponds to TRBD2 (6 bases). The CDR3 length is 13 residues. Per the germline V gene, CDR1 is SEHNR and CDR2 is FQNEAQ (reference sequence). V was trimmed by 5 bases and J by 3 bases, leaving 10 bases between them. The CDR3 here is CASSPRGKETQYF. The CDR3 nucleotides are TGTGCCAGCAGCCCCCGGGGGAAAGAGACCCAGTACTTC. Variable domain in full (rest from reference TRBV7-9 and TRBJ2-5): DTGVSQNPRHKITKRGQNVTFRCDPISEHNRLYWYRQTLGQGPEFLTYFQNEAQLEKSRLLSDRFSAERPKGSFSTLEIQRTEQGDSAMYLCASSPRGKETQYFGPGTRLLVL.

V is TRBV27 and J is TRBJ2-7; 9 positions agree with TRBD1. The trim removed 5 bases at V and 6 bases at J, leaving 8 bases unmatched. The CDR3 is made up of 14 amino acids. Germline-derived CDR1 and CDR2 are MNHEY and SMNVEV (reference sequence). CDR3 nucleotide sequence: TGTGCCAGCAGTGAGGGGGACAGGGACGGCGAGCAGTACTTC. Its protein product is CASSEGDRDGEQYF.

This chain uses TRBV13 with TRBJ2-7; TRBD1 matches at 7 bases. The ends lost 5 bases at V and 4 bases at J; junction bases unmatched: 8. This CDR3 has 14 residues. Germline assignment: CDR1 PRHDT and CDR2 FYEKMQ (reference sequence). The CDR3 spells CASSPMTGKYEQYF. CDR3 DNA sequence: TGTGCCAGCAGCCCGATGACAGGGAAATACGAGCAGTACTTC.

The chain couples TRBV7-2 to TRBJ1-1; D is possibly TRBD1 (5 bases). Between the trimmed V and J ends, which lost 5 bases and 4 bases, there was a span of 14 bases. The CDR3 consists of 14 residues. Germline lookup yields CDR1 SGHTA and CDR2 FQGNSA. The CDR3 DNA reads TGTGCCAGCAGCCTTTACTCAAGGGGCACTGAAGCTTTCTTT. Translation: CASSLYSRGTEAFF.

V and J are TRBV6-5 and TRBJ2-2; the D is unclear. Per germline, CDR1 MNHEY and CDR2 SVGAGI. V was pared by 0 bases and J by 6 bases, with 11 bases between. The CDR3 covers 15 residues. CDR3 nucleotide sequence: TGTGCCAGCAGTTACTCAGGGATCGTCCCCGGGGAGCTGTTTTTT. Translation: CASSYSGIVPGELFF.

CDR3 amino acids: CASSVDSSGSYEQYF. The CDR3 coding sequence is TGTGCCAGCAGCGTAGATTCTAGCGGGAGTTACGAGCAGTACTTC. The V call is TRBV9, the J call TRBJ2-7; 10 bases map to TRBD2. This CDR3 has 15 residues. The germline CDR1 and CDR2 sequences are SGDLS and YYNGEE. V was clipped by 0 bases and J by 4 bases; unmatched bases: 4.

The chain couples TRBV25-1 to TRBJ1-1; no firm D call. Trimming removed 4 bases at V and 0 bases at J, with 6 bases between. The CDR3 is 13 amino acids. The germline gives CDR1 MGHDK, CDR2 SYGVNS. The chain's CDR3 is CASSVEVNTEAFF. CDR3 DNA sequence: TGTGCCAGCAGTGTTGAAGTGAACACTGAAGCTTTCTTT.

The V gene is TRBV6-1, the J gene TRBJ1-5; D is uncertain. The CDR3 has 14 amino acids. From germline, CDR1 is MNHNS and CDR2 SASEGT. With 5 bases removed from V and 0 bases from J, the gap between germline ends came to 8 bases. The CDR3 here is CASSQGSSNQPQHF. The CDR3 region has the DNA TGTGCCAGCAGTCAAGGGAGTAGCAATCAGCCCCAGCATTTT.

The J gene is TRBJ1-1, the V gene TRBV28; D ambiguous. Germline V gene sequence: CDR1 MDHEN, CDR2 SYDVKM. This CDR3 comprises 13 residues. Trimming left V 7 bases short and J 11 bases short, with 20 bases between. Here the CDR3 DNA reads TGTGCCAGCACCTCTATCCCCGGGAGGATCGCTTTCTTT. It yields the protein CASTSIPGRIAFF.

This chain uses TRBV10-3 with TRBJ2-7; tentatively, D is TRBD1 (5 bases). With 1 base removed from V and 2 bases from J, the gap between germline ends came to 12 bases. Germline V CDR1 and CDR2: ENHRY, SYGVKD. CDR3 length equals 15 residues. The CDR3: CAISELAGSPYEQYF. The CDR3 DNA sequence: TGTGCCATCAGTGAGTTGGCAGGGTCTCCCTACGAGCAGTACTTC.

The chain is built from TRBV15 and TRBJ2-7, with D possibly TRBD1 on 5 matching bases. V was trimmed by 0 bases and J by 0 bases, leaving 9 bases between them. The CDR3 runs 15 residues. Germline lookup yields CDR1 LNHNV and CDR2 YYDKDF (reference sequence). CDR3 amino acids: CATSRDQGTSYEQYF. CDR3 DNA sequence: TGTGCCACCAGCAGAGATCAGGGAACCTCCTACGAGCAGTACTTC.

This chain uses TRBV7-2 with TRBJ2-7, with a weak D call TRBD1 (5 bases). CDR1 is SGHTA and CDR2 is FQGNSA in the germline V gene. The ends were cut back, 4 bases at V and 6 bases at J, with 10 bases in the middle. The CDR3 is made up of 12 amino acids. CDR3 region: CASSWGLFEQYF. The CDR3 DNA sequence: TGTGCCAGCAGCTGGGGCCTCTTCGAGCAGTACTTC.

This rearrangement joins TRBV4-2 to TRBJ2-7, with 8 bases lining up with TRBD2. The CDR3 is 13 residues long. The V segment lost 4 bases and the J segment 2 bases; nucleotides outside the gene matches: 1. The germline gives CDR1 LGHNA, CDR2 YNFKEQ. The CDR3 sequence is CASSPGLAYEQYF. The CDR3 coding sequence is TGTGCCAGCAGCCCGGGACTAGCCTACGAGCAGTACTTC.